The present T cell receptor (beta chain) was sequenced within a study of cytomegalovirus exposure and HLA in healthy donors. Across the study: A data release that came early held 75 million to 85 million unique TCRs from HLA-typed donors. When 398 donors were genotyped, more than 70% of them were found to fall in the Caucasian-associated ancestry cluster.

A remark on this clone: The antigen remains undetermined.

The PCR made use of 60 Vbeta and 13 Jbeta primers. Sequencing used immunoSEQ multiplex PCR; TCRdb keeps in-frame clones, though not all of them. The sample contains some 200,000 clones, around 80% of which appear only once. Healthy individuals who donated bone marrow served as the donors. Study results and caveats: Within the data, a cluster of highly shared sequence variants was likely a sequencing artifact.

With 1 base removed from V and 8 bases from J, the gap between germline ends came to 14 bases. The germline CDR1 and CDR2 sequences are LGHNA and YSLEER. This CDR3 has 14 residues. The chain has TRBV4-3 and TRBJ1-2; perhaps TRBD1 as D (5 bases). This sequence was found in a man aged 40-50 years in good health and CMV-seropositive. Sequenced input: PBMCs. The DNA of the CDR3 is TGCGCCAGCAGCCAAGCAGCGACCTGGGGCGGCTACACCTTC. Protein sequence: CASSQAATWGGYTF.